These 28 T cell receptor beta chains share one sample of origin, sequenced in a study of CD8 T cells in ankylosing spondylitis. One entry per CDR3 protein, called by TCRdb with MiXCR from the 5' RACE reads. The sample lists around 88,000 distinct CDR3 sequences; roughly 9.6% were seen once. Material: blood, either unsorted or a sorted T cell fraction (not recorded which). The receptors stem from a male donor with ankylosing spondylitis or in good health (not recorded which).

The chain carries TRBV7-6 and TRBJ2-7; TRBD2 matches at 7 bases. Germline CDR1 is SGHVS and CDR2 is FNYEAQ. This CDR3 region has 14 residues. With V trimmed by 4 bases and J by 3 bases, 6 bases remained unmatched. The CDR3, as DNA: TGTGCCAGCAGCTCGACTAGCAGCCTCTACGAGCAGTACTTC. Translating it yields CASSSTSSLYEQYF.

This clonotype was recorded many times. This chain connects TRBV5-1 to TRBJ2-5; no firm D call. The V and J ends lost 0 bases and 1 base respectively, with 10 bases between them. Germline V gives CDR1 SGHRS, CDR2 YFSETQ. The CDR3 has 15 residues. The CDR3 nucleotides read TGCGCCAGCAGCTTGGCTACACCACCCCAAGAGACCCAGTACTTC. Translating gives CASSLATPPQETQYF. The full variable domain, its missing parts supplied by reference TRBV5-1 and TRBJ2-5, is KAGVTQTPRYLIKTRGQQVTLSCSPISGHRSVSWYQQTPGQGLQFLFEYFSETQRNKGNFPGRFSGRQFSNSRSEMNVSTLELGDSALYLCASSLATPPQETQYFGPGTRLLVL.

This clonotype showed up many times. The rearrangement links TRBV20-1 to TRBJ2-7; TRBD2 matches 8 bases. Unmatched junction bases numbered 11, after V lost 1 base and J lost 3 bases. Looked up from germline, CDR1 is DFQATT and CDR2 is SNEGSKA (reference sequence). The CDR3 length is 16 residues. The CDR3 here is CSARGFGGGPGYEQYF. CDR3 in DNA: TGCAGTGCTAGAGGTTTTGGCGGGGGGCCGGGCTACGAGCAGTACTTC.

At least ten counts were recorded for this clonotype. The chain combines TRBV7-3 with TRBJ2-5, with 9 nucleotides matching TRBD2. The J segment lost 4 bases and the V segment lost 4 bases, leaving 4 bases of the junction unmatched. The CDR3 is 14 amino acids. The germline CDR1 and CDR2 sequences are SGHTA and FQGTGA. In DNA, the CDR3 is TGTGCCAGCAGCTGGCGGGGGGGCCGAGAGACCCAGTACTTC. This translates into CASSWRGGRETQYF.

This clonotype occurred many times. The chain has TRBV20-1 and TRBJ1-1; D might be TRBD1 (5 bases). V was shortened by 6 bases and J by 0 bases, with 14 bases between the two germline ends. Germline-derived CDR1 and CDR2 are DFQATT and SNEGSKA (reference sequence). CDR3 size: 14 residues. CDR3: CSADPRQLNTEAFF. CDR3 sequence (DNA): TGCAGTGCAGACCCCCGACAGTTGAACACTGAAGCTTTCTTT.

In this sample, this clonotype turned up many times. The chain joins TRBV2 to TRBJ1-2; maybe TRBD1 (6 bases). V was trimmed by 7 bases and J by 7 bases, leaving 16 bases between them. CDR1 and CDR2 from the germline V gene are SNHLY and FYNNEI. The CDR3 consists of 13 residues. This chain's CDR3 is CASTGHGFGGYTF. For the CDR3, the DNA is TGTGCCAGCACGGGACATGGATTCGGTGGCTACACCTTC.

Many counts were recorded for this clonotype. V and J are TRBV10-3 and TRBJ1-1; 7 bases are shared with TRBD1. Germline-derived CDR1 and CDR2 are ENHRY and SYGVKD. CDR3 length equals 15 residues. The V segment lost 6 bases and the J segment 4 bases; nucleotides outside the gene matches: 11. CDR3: CAISAKNAGGTEAFF. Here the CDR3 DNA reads TGTGCCATCAGCGCAAAAAATGCAGGGGGCACTGAAGCTTTCTTT.

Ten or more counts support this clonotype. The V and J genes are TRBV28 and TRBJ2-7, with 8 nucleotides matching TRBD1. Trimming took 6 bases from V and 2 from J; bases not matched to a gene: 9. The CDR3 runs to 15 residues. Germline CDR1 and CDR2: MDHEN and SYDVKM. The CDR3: CASRTLRDRPYEQYF. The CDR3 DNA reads TGTGCCAGCAGGACCCTCCGGGACAGGCCCTACGAGCAGTACTTC.

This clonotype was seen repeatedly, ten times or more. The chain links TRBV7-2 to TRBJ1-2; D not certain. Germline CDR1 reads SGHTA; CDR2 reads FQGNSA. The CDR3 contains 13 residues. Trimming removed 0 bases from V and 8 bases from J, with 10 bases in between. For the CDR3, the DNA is TGTGCCAGCAGCTTAGCAGGGTCCGGGGGCTACACCTTC. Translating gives CASSLAGSGGYTF.

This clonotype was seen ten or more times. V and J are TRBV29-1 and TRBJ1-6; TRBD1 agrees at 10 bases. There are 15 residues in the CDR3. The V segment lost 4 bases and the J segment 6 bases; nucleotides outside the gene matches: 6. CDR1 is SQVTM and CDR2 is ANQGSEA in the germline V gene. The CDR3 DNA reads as TGCAGCGTTGTCACCGGGACAGGGGCTAATTCACCCCTCCACTTT. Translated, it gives CSVVTGTGANSPLHF. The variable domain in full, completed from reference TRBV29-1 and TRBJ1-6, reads SAVISQKPSRDICQRGTSLTIQCQVDSQVTMMFWYRQQPGQSLTLIATANQGSEATYESGFVIDKFPISRPNLTFSTLTVSNMSPEDSSIYLCSVVTGTGANSPLHFGNGTRLTVT.

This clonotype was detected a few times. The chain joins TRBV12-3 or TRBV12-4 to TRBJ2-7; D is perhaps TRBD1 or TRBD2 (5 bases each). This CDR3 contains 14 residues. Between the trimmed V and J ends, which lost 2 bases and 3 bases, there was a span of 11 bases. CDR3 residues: CASSLWGRNYEQYF. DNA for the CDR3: TGTGCCAGCAGTTTATGGGGGAGAAACTACGAGCAGTACTTC.

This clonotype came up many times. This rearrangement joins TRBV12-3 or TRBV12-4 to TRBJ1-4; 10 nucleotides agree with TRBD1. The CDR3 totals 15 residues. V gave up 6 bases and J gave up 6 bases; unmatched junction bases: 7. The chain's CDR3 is CASSLGGTGDEKLFF. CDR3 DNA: TGTGCCAGCAGCCTAGGTGGGACAGGGGATGAAAAACTGTTTTTT.

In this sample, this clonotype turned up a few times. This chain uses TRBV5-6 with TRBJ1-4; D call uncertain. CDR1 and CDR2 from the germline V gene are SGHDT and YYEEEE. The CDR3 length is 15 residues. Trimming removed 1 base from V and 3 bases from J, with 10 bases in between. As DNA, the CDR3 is TGTGCCAGCAGCTTGTGGCCAGCGCCTAATGAAAAACTGTTTTTT. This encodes CASSLWPAPNEKLFF.

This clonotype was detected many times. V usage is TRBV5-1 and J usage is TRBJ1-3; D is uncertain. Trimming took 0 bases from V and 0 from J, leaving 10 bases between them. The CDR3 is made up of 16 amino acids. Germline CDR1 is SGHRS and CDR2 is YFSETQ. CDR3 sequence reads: CASSLVAGYSGNTIYF. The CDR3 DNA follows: TGCGCCAGCAGCTTGGTTGCAGGATACTCTGGAAACACCATATATTTT.

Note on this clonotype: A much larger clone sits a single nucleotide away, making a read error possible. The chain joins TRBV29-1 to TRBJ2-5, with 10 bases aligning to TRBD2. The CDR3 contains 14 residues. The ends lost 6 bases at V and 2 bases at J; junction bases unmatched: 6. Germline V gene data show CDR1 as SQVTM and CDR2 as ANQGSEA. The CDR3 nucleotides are TGCAGCGTATGTCCTAGCGGGGGTCAAGAGACCCAGTACTTC. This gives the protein CSVCPSGGQETQYF.

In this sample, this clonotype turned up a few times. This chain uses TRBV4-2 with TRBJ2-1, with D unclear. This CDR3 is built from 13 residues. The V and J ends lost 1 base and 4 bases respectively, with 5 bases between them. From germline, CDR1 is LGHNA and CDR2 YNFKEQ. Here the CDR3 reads CASSQARYNEQFF. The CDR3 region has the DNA TGTGCCAGCAGCCAAGCTAGATACAATGAGCAGTTCTTC.

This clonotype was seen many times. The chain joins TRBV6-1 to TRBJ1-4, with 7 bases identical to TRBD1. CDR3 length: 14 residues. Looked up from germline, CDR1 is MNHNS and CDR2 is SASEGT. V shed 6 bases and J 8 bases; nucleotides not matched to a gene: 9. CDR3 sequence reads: CASRNGQASEKLFF. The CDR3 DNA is TGTGCCAGCAGGAACGGACAGGCCAGCGAAAAACTGTTTTTT.

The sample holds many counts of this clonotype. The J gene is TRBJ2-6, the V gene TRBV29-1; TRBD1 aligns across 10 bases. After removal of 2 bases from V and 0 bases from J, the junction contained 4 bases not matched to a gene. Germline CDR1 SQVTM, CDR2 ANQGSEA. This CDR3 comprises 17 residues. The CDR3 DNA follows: TGCAGCGTTGAAACGACAGGGGGCTCCTCTGGGGCCAACGTCCTGACTTTC. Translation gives CSVETTGGSSGANVLTF.

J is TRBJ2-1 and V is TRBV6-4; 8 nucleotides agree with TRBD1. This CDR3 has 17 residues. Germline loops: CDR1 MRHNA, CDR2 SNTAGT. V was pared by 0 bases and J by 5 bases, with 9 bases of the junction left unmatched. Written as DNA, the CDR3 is TGTGCCAGCAGTGACTCAACGACAGGGGCTGGGAACAATGAGCAGTTCTTC. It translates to CASSDSTTGAGNNEQFF.

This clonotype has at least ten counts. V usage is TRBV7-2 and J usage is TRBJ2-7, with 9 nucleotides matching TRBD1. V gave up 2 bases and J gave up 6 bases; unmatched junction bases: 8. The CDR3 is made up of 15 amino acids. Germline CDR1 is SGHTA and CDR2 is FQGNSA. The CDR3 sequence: CASSLIMGQGGEQYF. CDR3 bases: TGTGCCAGCAGCTTAATTATGGGACAGGGAGGCGAGCAGTACTTC.

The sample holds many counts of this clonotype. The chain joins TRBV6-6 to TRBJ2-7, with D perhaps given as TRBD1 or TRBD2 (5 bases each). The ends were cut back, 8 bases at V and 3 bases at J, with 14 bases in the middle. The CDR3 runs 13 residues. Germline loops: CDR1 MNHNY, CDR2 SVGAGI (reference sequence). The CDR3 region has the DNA TGTGCCAGCTGGGCCGGGACCGGCTACGAGCAGTACTTC. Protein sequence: CASWAGTGYEQYF.

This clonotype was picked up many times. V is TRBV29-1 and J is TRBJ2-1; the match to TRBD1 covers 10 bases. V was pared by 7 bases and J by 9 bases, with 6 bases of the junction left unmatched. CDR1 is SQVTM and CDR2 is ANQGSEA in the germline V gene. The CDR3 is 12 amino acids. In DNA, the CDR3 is TGCAGCGGCGGGACAGGGGATAGTGAGCAGTTCTTC. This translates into CSGGTGDSEQFF.

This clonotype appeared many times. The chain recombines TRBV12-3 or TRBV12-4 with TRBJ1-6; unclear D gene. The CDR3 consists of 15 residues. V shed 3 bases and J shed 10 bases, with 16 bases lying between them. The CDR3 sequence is CASSFSSGNSSPLHF. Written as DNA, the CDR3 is TGTGCCAGCAGTTTTTCTTCGGGGAATAGCTCACCCCTCCACTTT.

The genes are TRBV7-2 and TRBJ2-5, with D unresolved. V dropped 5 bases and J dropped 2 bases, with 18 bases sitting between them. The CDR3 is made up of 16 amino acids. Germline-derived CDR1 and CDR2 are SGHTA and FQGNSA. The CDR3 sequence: CASSPARRGGQETQYF. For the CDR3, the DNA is TGTGCCAGCAGCCCGGCCAGGAGAGGTGGGCAAGAGACCCAGTACTTC. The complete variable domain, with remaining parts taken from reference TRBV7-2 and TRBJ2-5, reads GAGVSQSPSNKVTEKGKDVELRCDPISGHTALYWYRQSLGQGLEFLIYFQGNSAPDKSGLPSDRFSAERTGGSVSTLTIQRTQQEDSAVYLCASSPARRGGQETQYFGPGTRLLVL.

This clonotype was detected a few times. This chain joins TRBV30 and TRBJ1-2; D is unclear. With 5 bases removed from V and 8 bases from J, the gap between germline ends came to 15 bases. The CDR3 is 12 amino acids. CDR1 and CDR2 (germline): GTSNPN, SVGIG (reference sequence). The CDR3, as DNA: TGTGCCTGGTCCCCCCCGCGAGGGGGCTACACCTTC. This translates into CAWSPPRGGYTF.

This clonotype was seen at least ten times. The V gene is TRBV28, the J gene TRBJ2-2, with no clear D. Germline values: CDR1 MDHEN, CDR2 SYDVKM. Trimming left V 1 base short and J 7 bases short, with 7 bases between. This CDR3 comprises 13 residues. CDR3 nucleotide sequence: TGTGCCAGCAGTTTATACGGTGGCGGGGAGCTGTTTTTT. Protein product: CASSLYGGGELFF.

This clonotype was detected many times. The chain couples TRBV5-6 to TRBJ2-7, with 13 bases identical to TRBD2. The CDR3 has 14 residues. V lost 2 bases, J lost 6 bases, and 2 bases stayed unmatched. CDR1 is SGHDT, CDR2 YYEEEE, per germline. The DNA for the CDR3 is TGTGCCAGCAGCTTCGGGACTAGCGGGACCGAGCAGTACTTC. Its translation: CASSFGTSGTEQYF. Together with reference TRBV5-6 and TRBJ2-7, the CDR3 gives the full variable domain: DAGVTQSPTHLIKTRGQQVTLRCSPKSGHDTVSWYQQALGQGPQFIFQYYEEEERQRGNFPDRFSGHQFPNYSSELNVNALLLGDSALYLCASSFGTSGTEQYFGPGTRLTVT.

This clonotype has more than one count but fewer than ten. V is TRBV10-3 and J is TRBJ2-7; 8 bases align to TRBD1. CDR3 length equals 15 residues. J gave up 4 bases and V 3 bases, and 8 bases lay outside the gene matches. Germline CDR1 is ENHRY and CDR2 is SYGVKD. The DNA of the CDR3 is TGTGCCATCAGTGAAAACGGACAGGGCGGATACGAGCAGTACTTC. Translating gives CAISENGQGGYEQYF.